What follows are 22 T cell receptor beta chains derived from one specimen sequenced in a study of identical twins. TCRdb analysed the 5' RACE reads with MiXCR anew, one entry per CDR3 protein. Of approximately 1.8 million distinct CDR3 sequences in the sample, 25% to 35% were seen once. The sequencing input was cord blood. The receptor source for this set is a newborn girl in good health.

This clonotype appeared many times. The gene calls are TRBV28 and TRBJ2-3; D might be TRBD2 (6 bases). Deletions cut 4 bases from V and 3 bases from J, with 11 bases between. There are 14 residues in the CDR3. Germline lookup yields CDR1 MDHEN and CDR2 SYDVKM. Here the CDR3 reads CASSSPAGTDTQYF. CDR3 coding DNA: TGTGCCAGCAGTTCCCCTGCGGGGACAGATACGCAGTATTTT.

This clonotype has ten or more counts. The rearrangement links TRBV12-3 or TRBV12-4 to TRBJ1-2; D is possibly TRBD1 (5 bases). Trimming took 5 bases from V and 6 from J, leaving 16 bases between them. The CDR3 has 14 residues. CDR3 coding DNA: TGTGCCAGCAGTAACATACCCGAAGGGGATGGCTACACCTTC. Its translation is CASSNIPEGDGYTF.

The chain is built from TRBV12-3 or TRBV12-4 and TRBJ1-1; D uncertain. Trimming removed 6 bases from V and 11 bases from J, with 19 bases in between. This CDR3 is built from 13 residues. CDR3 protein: CASRTKGGPKAFF. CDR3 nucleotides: TGTGCCAGCAGGACAAAAGGAGGCCCCAAGGCTTTCTTT.

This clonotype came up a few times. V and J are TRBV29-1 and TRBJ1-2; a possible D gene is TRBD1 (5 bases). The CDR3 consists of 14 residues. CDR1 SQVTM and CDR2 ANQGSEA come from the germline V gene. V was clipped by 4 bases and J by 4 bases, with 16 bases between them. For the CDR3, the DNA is TGCAGCGTTGGGGTGGAAGGGGCGGTCTATGGCTACACCTTC. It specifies CSVGVEGAVYGYTF.

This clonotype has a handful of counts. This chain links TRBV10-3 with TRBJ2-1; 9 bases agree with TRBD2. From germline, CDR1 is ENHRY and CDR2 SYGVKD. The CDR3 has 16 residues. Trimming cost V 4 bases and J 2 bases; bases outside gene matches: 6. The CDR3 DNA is TGTGCCATCAGTGTTTCAAGCGGGAGGACCTACAATGAGCAGTTCTTC. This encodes CAISVSSGRTYNEQFF.

CDR3 nucleotides: TGCAGTGCTAGAGGGACAGGGGGCGGCTACACCTTC. It yields the protein CSARGTGGGYTF. The chain carries TRBV20-1 and TRBJ1-2; 11 bases agree with TRBD1. The V gene's germline CDR1 is DFQATT and CDR2 SNEGSKA (reference sequence). The CDR3 consists of 12 residues. The ends lost 1 base at V and 8 bases at J; junction bases unmatched: 0.

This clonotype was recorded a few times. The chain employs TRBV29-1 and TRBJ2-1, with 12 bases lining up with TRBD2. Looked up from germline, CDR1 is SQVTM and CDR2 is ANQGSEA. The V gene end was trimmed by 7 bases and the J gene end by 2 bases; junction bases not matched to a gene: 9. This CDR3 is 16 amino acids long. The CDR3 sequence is CSGLLAGGQTYNEQFF. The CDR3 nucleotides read TGCAGCGGGCTACTAGCGGGAGGCCAAACCTACAATGAGCAGTTCTTC.

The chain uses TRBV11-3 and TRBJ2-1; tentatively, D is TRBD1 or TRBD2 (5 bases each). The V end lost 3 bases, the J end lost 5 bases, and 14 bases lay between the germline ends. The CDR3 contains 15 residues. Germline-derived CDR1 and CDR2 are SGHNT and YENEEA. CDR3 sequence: CASSLELVGHNEQFF. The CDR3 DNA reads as TGTGCCAGCAGCTTGGAACTAGTGGGGCACAATGAGCAGTTCTTC.

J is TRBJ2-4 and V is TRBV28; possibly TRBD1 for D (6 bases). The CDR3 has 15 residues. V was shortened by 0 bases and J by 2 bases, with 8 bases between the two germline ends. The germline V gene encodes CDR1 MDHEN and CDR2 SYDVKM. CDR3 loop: CASSLWGATKNIQYF. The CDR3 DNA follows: TGTGCCAGCAGTTTATGGGGGGCAACCAAAAACATTCAGTACTTC.

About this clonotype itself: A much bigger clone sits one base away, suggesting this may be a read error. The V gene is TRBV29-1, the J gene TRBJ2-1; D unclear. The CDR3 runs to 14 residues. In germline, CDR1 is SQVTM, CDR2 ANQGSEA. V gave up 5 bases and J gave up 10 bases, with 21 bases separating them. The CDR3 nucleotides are TGCAGCGTTTTGCTTGTGGTCCCTTCCTACGAGCAGTTCTTC. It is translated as CSVLLVVPSYEQFF.

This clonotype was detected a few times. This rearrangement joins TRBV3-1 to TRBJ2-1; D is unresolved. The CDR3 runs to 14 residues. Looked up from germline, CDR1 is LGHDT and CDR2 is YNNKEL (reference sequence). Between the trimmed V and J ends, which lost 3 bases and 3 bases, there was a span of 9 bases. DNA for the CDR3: TGTGCCAGCAGCCAGTATCACAGCTACAATGAGCAGTTCTTC. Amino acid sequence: CASSQYHSYNEQFF.

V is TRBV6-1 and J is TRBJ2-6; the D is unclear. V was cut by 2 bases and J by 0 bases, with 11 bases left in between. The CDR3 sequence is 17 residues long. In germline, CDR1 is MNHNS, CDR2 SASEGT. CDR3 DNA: TGTGCCAGCAGTGAAATGAGCCCCACCTCTGGGGCCAACGTCCTGACTTTC. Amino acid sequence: CASSEMSPTSGANVLTF.

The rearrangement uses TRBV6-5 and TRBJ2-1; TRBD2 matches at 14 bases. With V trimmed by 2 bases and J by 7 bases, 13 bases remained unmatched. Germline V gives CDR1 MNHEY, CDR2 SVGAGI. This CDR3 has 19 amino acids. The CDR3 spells CASSYGDKGLAGAGNEQFF. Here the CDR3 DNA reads TGTGCCAGCAGTTACGGAGATAAGGGACTAGCGGGAGCTGGTAATGAGCAGTTCTTC.

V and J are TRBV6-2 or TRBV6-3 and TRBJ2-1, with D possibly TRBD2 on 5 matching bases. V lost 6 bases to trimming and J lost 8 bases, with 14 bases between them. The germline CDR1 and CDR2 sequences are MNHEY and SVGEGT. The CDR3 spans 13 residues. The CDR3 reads CASSSRDGDEQFF. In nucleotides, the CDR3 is TGTGCCAGCAGCTCACGGGATGGGGATGAGCAGTTCTTC.

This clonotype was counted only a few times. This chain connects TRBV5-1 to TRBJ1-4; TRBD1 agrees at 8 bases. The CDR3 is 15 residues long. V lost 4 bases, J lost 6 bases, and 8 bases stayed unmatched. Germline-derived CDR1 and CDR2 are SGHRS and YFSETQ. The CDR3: CASSDPQGGHEKLFF. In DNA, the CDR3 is TGCGCCAGCAGCGATCCACAGGGGGGGCATGAAAAACTGTTTTTT.

The CDR3 nucleotides read TGTGCCAGCAGCTCGTCGGGACTAGCGGGCAATGAGCAGTTCTTC. This translates into CASSSSGLAGNEQFF. This chain joins TRBV11-1 and TRBJ2-1, with 12 bases identical to TRBD2. With 4 bases clipped from V and 6 bases from J, the junction kept 4 bases outside the gene matches. The CDR3 sequence is 15 residues long. Germline CDR1 SGHAT, CDR2 FQDESV (reference sequence). Drawing the rest from reference TRBV11-1 and TRBJ2-1, the complete variable domain is EAEVAQSPRYKITEKSQAVAFWCDPISGHATLYWYRQILGQGPELLVQFQDESVVDDSQLPKDRFSAERLKGVDSTLKIQPAELGDSAMYLCASSSSGLAGNEQFFGPGTRLTVL.

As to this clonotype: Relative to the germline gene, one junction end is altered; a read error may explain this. The CDR3 reads CASNLVQGGTEAFF. DNA for the CDR3: TGTGCCAGCAACTTAGTCCAGGGAGGGACTGAAGCTTTCTTT. The chain combines TRBV7-2 with TRBJ1-1; weak D call: TRBD1 (5 bases). Germline V lookup: CDR1 SGHTA, CDR2 FQGNSA. The CDR3 totals 14 residues. The full variable domain, in which reference TRBV7-2 and TRBJ1-1 provide the parts outside the CDR3, is GAGVSQSPSNKVTEKGKDVELRCDPISGHTALYWYRQSLGQGLEFLIYFQGNSAPDKSGLPSDRFSAERTGGSVSTLTIQRTQQEDSAVYLCASNLVQGGTEAFFGQGTRLTVV.

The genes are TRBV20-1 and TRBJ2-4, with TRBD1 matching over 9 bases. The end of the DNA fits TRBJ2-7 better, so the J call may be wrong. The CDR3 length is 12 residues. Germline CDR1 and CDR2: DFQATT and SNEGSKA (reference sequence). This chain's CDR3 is CSARRDRDEQYF. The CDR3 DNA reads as TGCAGTGCTAGACGGGACAGGGACGAGCAGTACTTC.

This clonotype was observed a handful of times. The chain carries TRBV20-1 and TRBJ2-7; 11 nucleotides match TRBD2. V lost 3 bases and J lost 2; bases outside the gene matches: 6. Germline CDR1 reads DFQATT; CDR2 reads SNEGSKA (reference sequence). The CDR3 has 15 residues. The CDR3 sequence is CSASGSGGDPYEQYF. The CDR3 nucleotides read TGCAGTGCTAGTGGTAGCGGGGGGGACCCCTACGAGCAGTACTTC.

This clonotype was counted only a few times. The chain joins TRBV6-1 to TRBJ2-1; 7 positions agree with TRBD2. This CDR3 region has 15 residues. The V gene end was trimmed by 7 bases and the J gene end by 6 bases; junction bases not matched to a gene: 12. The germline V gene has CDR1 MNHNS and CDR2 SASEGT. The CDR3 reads CASILALSGTNEQFF. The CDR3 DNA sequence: TGTGCCAGCATACTAGCGTTAAGCGGGACCAATGAGCAGTTCTTC.

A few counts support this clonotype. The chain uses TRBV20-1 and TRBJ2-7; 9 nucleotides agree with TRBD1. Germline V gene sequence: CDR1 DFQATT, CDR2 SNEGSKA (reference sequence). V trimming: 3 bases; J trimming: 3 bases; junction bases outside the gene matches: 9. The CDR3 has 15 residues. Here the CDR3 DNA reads TGCAGTGCTAGTTCGGGGGACAGGGTAGGCTACGAGCAGTACTTC. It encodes CSASSGDRVGYEQYF.

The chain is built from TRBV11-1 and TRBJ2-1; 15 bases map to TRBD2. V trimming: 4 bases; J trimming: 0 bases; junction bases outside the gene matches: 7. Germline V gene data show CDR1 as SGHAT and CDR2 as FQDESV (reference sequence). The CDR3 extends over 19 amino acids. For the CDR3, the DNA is TGTGCCAGCAGCTCTCCCGGGACTAGCGGGAGGAGCTCCTACAATGAGCAGTTCTTC. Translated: CASSSPGTSGRSSYNEQFF.